A selection of T cell receptor beta chains follows, all from one sample in a study of T cells in Graves' hyperthyroidism and ophthalmopathy. TCRdb passed the multiplex PCR reads through MiXCR, listing each CDR3 protein once. Among a few hundred thousand distinct CDR3 sequences listed, approximately 17% were seen once. Sequencing used blood. These receptors were collected from a woman aged 18-35 years with Graves' ophthalmopathy. Both conserved end residues are part of each CDR3. The D gene is left open where the match is weak. Only some rows state a clone size, as once, few, many or a class for expanded clones.

V gene: TRBV11-2; J gene: TRBJ2-1; D gene: .; clone size: .; CDR3 protein: CASSLGGSGNSYNEQFF; CDR3 DNA: TGTGCCAGCAGCTTAGGGGGCAGCGGCAACTCCTACAATGAGCAGTTCTTC
V gene: TRBV28; J gene: TRBJ1-2; D gene: .; clone size: many; CDR3 protein: CASSLGGLGYTF; CDR3 DNA: TGTGCCAGCAGTTTAGGGGGGCTTGGCTACACCTTC
V gene: TRBV7-9; J gene: TRBJ1-4; D gene: TRBD1; clone size: .; CDR3 protein: CASSLVDRGDEKLFF; CDR3 DNA: TGTGCCAGCAGCTTAGTGGACAGGGGCGATGAAAAACTGTTTTTT
V gene: TRBV28; J gene: TRBJ2-7; D gene: .; clone size: many; CDR3 protein: CASGGSLSYEQYF; CDR3 DNA: TGTGCCAGCGGGGGGAGCTTGTCCTACGAGCAGTACTTC
V gene: TRBV6-1; J gene: TRBJ2-5; D gene: .; clone size: .; CDR3 protein: CASRSWQETQYF; CDR3 DNA: TGTGCCAGCAGATCCTGGCAAGAGACCCAGTACTTC
V gene: TRBV11-1; J gene: TRBJ2-3; D gene: .; clone size: few; CDR3 protein: CASSLSPADTDTQYF; CDR3 DNA: TGTGCCAGCAGCTTAAGTCCCGCAGACACAGATACGCAGTATTTT
V gene: TRBV30; J gene: TRBJ2-1; D gene: .; clone size: many; CDR3 protein: CAWSVGYEQFF; CDR3 DNA: TGTGCCTGGAGTGTAGGGTATGAGCAGTTCTTC
V gene: TRBV24-1; J gene: TRBJ2-5; D gene: .; clone size: .; CDR3 protein: CATSDLAGDQETQYF; CDR3 DNA: TGTGCCACCAGTGATTTGGCAGGGGACCAAGAGACCCAGTACTTC
V gene: TRBV30; J gene: TRBJ1-5; D gene: .; clone size: many; CDR3 protein: CAWSPGTVRQPQHF; CDR3 DNA: TGTGCCTGGAGCCCCGGGACGGTCCGTCAGCCCCAGCATTTT
V gene: TRBV29-1; J gene: TRBJ1-1; D gene: .; clone size: .; CDR3 protein: CSVDRAIEAFF; CDR3 DNA: TGCAGCGTTGACAGGGCTATTGAAGCTTTCTTT
V gene: TRBV3-1; J gene: TRBJ1-2; D gene: TRBD1; clone size: many; CDR3 protein: CASSLHLTGGAGYGYTF; CDR3 DNA: TGTGCCAGCAGCCTTCACTTAACAGGGGGCGCTGGCTATGGCTACACCTTC
V gene: TRBV7-8; J gene: TRBJ1-5; D gene: TRBD1; clone size: many; CDR3 protein: CASSFGGTDLNQPQHF; CDR3 DNA: TGTGCCAGCAGCTTTGGTGGGACAGACCTCAATCAGCCCCAGCATTTT
V gene: TRBV5-1; J gene: TRBJ2-3; D gene: .; clone size: many; CDR3 protein: CASSTDGTSTDTQYF; CDR3 DNA: TGCGCCAGCAGCACGGACGGTACCTCCACAGATACGCAGTATTTT
V gene: TRBV29-1; J gene: TRBJ1-1; D gene: .; clone size: few; CDR3 protein: CSVVSGSTEAFF; CDR3 DNA: TGCAGCGTTGTATCGGGCAGCACTGAAGCTTTCTTT
V gene: TRBV11-2; J gene: TRBJ2-1; D gene: .; clone size: many; CDR3 protein: CASSWDSYNEQFF; CDR3 DNA: TGTGCCAGCAGTTGGGACTCGTACAATGAGCAGTTCTTC
V gene: TRBV5-8; J gene: TRBJ2-3; D gene: .; clone size: .; CDR3 protein: CASSFWGGADTQYF; CDR3 DNA: TGTGCCAGCAGCTTTTGGGGCGGTGCAGATACGCAGTATTTT
V gene: TRBV6-1; J gene: TRBJ2-5; D gene: .; clone size: many; CDR3 protein: CASSPIWGETQYF; CDR3 DNA: TGTGCCAGCAGTCCTATATGGGGGGAGACCCAGTACTTC
V gene: TRBV18; J gene: TRBJ2-1; D gene: .; clone size: many; CDR3 protein: CASSPSSRQGYRDNEQFF; CDR3 DNA: TGTGCCAGCTCACCGTCTTCTAGGCAGGGCTATAGGGACAATGAGCAGTTCTTC
V gene: TRBV6-1; J gene: TRBJ2-1; D gene: TRBD1; clone size: few; CDR3 protein: CASSERWDRGYNEQFF; CDR3 DNA: TGTGCCAGCAGTGAAAGGTGGGACAGGGGGTACAATGAGCAGTTCTTC
V gene: TRBV9; J gene: TRBJ1-3; D gene: .; clone size: .; CDR3 protein: CASSVDPGKKTIYF; CDR3 DNA: TGTGCCAGCAGCGTAGATCCAGGGAAAAAAACCATATATTTT
V gene: TRBV11-2; J gene: TRBJ1-1; D gene: .; clone size: many; CDR3 protein: CASRYSPGWDTEAFF; CDR3 DNA: TGTGCCAGCAGATACTCTCCAGGCTGGGACACTGAAGCTTTCTTT
V gene: TRBV5-1; J gene: TRBJ2-1; D gene: TRBD2; clone size: few; CDR3 protein: CASSWETSGGFNEQFF; CDR3 DNA: TGCGCCAGCAGCTGGGAGACTAGCGGGGGCTTCAATGAGCAGTTCTTC
V gene: TRBV7-2; J gene: TRBJ2-7; D gene: .; clone size: many; CDR3 protein: CASSLASSYEQYF; CDR3 DNA: TGTGCCAGCAGCTTAGCTAGCTCCTACGAGCAGTACTTC
V gene: TRBV7-9; J gene: TRBJ1-1; D gene: .; clone size: few; CDR3 protein: CASSLQDRNTEAFF; CDR3 DNA: TGTGCCAGCAGCTTGCAGGACAGGAACACTGAAGCTTTCTTT
V gene: TRBV2; J gene: TRBJ1-5; D gene: TRBD1; clone size: many; CDR3 protein: CASSDPTDRVSNQPQHF; CDR3 DNA: TGTGCCAGCAGTGATCCAACCGACAGGGTTAGCAATCAGCCCCAGCATTTT
V gene: TRBV12-3/TRBV12-4; J gene: TRBJ2-1; D gene: TRBD1; clone size: many; CDR3 protein: CASTTGDTASSEQFF; CDR3 DNA: TGTGCCAGCACGACAGGGGATACAGCCTCCAGTGAGCAGTTCTTC